This TCR beta chain derives from a study of post-analysis software for immune sequencing data. Whole-study results and caveats: Five or six TRBV segments (TRBV5-6, TRBV5-1 and TRBV20-1 among them) occurred more frequently in patients than in controls.

This clonotype came up a few times. Its specificity is not known. This CDR3 is 18 amino acids long. CDR1 and CDR2 from the germline V gene are MNHEY and SMNVEV (reference sequence). J was trimmed by 2 bases and V by 2 bases; bases with no gene match: 14. TCR beta cDNA libraries had unique molecular identifiers. TCRdb reprocessed the PCR reads with MiXCR, giving one entry per CDR3 protein. The sample shows about 540,000 distinct CDR3 sequences, around a third of them seen only once. The TCR originated in a girl aged 2-17 years with multiple sclerosis. The chain uses TRBV27 and TRBJ1-2, with 7 bases that match TRBD1. The sample was blood. The CDR3 coding sequence is TGTGCCAGCAGTTTACTCGGGCCCACCGGGACAGTAAACTATGGCTACACCTTC. This gives the protein CASSLLGPTGTVNYGYTF.